The 20 T cell receptor beta chains below were found in one sample sequenced in a study of shared clonotypes between healthy human individuals. Here immunoSEQ multiplex PCR was the method, and the copy in TCRdb shows in-frame clones only, minus some. The sample has approximately 650,000 clones, roughly 95% seen once; the top ten hold 0.085% to 0.11%. CD45RO-negative cells were positively selected for CCR7, leaving out terminally differentiated effector memory CD45RA+ cells. The sample taken for sequencing was naive CD8+ T cells sorted from blood. The receptors were sampled from a woman aged 25 to 39 in good health.

J is TRBJ2-5 and V is TRBV7-6; perhaps TRBD2 as D (5 bases). The tail of the sequence fits TRBJ2-7 better, so the J call may be wrong. The germline V gene encodes CDR1 SGHVS and CDR2 FNYEAQ. CDR3 size: 13 residues. In nucleotides, the CDR3 is TGTGCCAGCAGCCAGAGGGTAGAACGCGAGCAGTACTTC. Its protein is CASSQRVEREQYF.

The chain employs TRBV6-5 and TRBJ1-5, with TRBD1 matching 8 bases. The CDR3 sequence is 14 residues long. The germline gives CDR1 MNHEY, CDR2 SVGAGI. The V segment lost 6 bases and the J segment 6 bases; nucleotides outside the gene matches: 7. DNA of the CDR3: TGTGCCAGCAGCGGCGGACAGGGTGGTCAGCCCCAGCATTTT. Encoded protein: CASSGGQGGQPQHF.

This chain uses TRBV11-2 with TRBJ1-1; possible D gene TRBD1, 5 bases. The CDR3 contains 12 residues. The V gene lost 2 bases and the J gene lost 8 bases, with 9 bases spanning the gap. Germline V gene data show CDR1 as SGHAT and CDR2 as FQNNGV. The CDR3 region has the DNA TGTGCCAGCAGCTTATATAGGGGAGAAGCTTTCTTT. Amino acids: CASSLYRGEAFF.

This sequence joins TRBV25-1 and TRBJ2-1; D remains ambiguous. This CDR3 is 13 amino acids long. The V gene lost 3 bases and the J gene lost 0 bases, with 3 bases spanning the gap. Per germline, CDR1 MGHDK and CDR2 SYGVNS. CDR3 DNA sequence: TGTGCCAGCAGTGATTACTCCTACAATGAGCAGTTCTTC. Its translation is CASSDYSYNEQFF.

This rearrangement joins TRBV27 to TRBJ2-1, with a possible D match to TRBD1 (6 bases). The CDR3 runs to 14 residues. The V end was cut by 7 bases, the J end by 7 bases, with 17 bases between. CDR1 and CDR2 from the germline V gene are MNHEY and SMNVEV (reference sequence). The CDR3 reads CASTLSGVVNEQFF. The CDR3 nucleotides read TGTGCCAGCACCCTCTCAGGGGTCGTTAATGAGCAGTTCTTC.

This clone was seen a single time. As DNA, the CDR3 is TGTGCCAGCAGTTTATATCGGTCAGGGGGCGATGAGCAGTTCTTC. This translates into CASSLYRSGGDEQFF. The gene calls are TRBV28 and TRBJ2-1; 8 nucleotides line up with TRBD1. This CDR3 is built from 15 residues. Germline V gives CDR1 MDHEN, CDR2 SYDVKM. After removal of 1 base from V and 8 bases from J, the junction contained 7 bases not matched to a gene.

J is TRBJ1-2 and V is TRBV19; 11 bases fit TRBD1. Germline lookup yields CDR1 LNHDA and CDR2 SQIVND (reference sequence). CDR3 length: 12 residues. V trimming: 8 bases; J trimming: 8 bases; junction bases outside the gene matches: 4. The DNA for the CDR3 is TGTGCCAGTGGGACAGGGGGTTGGGGCTACACCTTC. Residues: CASGTGGWGYTF. The full variable domain, completed using reference TRBV19 and TRBJ1-2, is DGGITQSPKYLFRKEGQNVTLSCEQNLNHDAMYWYRQDPGQGLRLIYYSQIVNDFQKGDIAEGYSVSREKKESFPLTVTSAQKNPTAFYLCASGTGGWGYTFGSGTRLTVV.

The chain uses TRBV28 and TRBJ2-7; the D call may be TRBD1 or TRBD2 (5 bases each). The germline CDR1 and CDR2 sequences are MDHEN and SYDVKM. The V end was cut by 5 bases, the J end by 3 bases, with 20 bases between. This CDR3 has 16 residues. The CDR3 loop is CASSKALGDLSYEQYF. CDR3 bases: TGTGCCAGCAGTAAAGCTTTGGGGGACCTAAGCTACGAGCAGTACTTC.

The rearrangement links TRBV29-1 to TRBJ2-3; a possible D gene is TRBD1 (5 bases). Germline V gene data show CDR1 as SQVTM and CDR2 as ANQGSEA. The CDR3 consists of 16 residues. V was cut by 3 bases and J by 3 bases, with 19 bases left in between. This CDR3 is CSVEVGLVGATDTQYF. In nucleotides, the CDR3 is TGCAGCGTTGAGGTAGGGCTAGTTGGGGCTACAGATACGCAGTATTTT.

Comment on this clone: Other nucleotide sequences from this sample produce the same CDR3. The chain joins TRBV7-9 to TRBJ2-7; D possibly corresponds to TRBD1 (5 bases). This CDR3 has 14 residues. V dropped 4 bases and J dropped 3 bases, with 13 bases sitting between them. Germline V gives CDR1 SEHNR, CDR2 FQNEAQ (reference sequence). In DNA form, the CDR3 reads TGTGCCAGCAGCTCTCCGAACAGGAGCTACGAGCAGTACTTC. It yields the protein CASSSPNRSYEQYF.

J is TRBJ2-3 and V is TRBV14; D possibly matches TRBD1 or TRBD2 (5 bases each). The CDR3 loop spans 15 amino acids. CDR1 and CDR2 (germline): SGHDN, FVKESK. CDR3 sequence (DNA): TGTGCTTCGGCGAGGGGATCCATCTTTACAGATACGCAGTATTTT. Encoded protein: CASARGSIFTDTQYF.

The V gene is TRBV11-2, the J gene TRBJ2-6; D is possibly TRBD1 (6 bases). Trimming stripped 1 base from V and 1 base from J, with 8 bases between. Germline loops: CDR1 SGHAT, CDR2 FQNNGV. CDR3 length: 16 residues. The CDR3 coding sequence is TGTGCCAGCAGCTTAGGCACAGGGTCTGGGGCCAACGTCCTGACTTTC. It yields the protein CASSLGTGSGANVLTF. The full variable domain, completed using reference TRBV11-2 and TRBJ2-6, is EAGVAQSPRYKIIEKRQSVAFWCNPISGHATLYWYQQILGQGPKLLIQFQNNGVVDDSQLPKDRFSAERLKGVDSTLKIQPAKLEDSAVYLCASSLGTGSGANVLTFGAGSRLTVL.

The chain recombines TRBV5-6 with TRBJ2-3; a weak D match, TRBD1 (6 bases). This CDR3 comprises 11 residues. The germline V gene encodes CDR1 SGHDT and CDR2 YYEEEE. V shed 7 bases and J shed 6 bases, with 9 bases lying between them. CDR3 coding DNA: TGTGCCAGCTCCAGGGGCGATACGCAGTATTTT. As protein: CASSRGDTQYF.

The chain joins TRBV27 to TRBJ1-5; D is ambiguous. V lost 5 bases and J lost 1, with 12 bases in between. CDR1 MNHEY and CDR2 SMNVEV come from the germline V gene (reference sequence). This CDR3 is 15 amino acids long. The CDR3 nucleotides are TGTGCCAGCAGTCCATACGACGGGAGCAATCAGCCCCAGCATTTT. It encodes CASSPYDGSNQPQHF.

The chain joins TRBV6-5 to TRBJ2-1, with D perhaps TRBD2 (6 bases). Germline-derived CDR1 and CDR2 are MNHEY and SVGAGI. CDR3 length: 11 residues. V shed 10 bases and J shed 5 bases, with 9 bases lying between them. CDR3 amino acids: CATGRHNEQFF. In nucleotides, the CDR3 is TGTGCCACCGGGAGACACAATGAGCAGTTCTTC.

V gene TRBV7-2 combines with J gene TRBJ2-7; 11 bases are a match to TRBD2. The J segment lost 4 bases and the V segment lost 8 bases, leaving 10 bases of the junction unmatched. CDR1 SGHTA and CDR2 FQGNSA come from the germline V gene. The CDR3 has 15 amino acids. Here the CDR3 reads CASSVIGTSGYEQYF. The CDR3, as DNA: TGTGCCAGCTCCGTTATTGGGACTAGCGGTTACGAGCAGTACTTC.

The chain has TRBV6-4 and TRBJ1-2; unclear D gene. Per germline, CDR1 MRHNA and CDR2 SNTAGT. The CDR3 is made up of 12 amino acids. Trimming cost V 3 bases and J 4 bases, with 6 bases left between them. Here the CDR3 DNA reads TGTGCCAGCAGTGATTACAGCTATGGCTACACCTTC. This translates into CASSDYSYGYTF.

The chain uses TRBV27 and TRBJ2-7; TRBD2 agrees at 8 bases. With V trimmed by 3 bases and J by 0 bases, 7 bases remained unmatched. The CDR3 runs to 16 residues. Germline CDR1 is MNHEY and CDR2 is SMNVEV (reference sequence). CDR3 sequence (DNA): TGTGCCAGCAGTTTCTTAGGACGGGAGGGCTCCTACGAGCAGTACTTC. Encoded protein: CASSFLGREGSYEQYF.

The chain has TRBV5-5 and TRBJ2-5, with 11 bases matching TRBD2. This CDR3 has 17 residues. Germline V lookup: CDR1 SGHKS, CDR2 YYEKEE (reference sequence). With V trimmed by 0 bases and J by 4 bases, 8 bases remained unmatched. CDR3 DNA: TGTGCCAGCAGCTTGGTTGTTAGCGGGAGGGCCTCAGAGACCCAGTACTTC. Its translation is CASSLVVSGRASETQYF.

This rearrangement joins TRBV10-3 to TRBJ2-1, with D uncertain. The CDR3 is made up of 14 amino acids. Germline V gene lookup returns CDR1 ENHRY and CDR2 SYGVKD. V lost 2 bases and J lost 10, with 15 bases in between. The CDR3 loop is CAISEREVGGEQFF. CDR3 bases: TGTGCCATCAGTGAGCGAGAAGTAGGTGGCGAGCAGTTCTTC.